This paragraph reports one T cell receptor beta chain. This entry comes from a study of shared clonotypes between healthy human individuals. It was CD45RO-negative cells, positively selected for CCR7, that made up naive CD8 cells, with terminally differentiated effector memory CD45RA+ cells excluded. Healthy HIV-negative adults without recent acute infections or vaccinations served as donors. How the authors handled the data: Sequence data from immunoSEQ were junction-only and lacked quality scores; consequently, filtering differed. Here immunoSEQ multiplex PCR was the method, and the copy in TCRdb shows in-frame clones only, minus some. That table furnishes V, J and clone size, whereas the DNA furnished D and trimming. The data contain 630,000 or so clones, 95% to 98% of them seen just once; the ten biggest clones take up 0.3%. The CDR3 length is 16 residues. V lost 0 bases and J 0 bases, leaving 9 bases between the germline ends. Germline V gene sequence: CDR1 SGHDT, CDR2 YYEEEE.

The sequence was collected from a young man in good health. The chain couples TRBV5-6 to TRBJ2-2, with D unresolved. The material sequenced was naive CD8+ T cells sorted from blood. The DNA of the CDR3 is TGTGCCAGCAGCTTGGAGCTAAACGCGAACACCGGGGAGCTGTTTTTT. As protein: CASSLELNANTGELFF.